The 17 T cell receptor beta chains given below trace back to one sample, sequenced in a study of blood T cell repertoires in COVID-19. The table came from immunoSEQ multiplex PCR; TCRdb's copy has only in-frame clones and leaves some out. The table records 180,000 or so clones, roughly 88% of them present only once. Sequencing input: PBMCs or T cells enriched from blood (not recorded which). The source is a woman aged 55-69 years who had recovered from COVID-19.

As DNA, the CDR3 is TGTGCCAGCAGCGGGAGGGACAGGGCACACTATGGCTACACCTTC. As protein: CASSGRDRAHYGYTF. The chain couples TRBV5-4 to TRBJ1-2; 9 bases match TRBD1. The germline gives CDR1 SGHNT, CDR2 YYREEE (reference sequence). The CDR3 has 15 residues. V was clipped by 4 bases and J by 3 bases; unmatched bases: 7.

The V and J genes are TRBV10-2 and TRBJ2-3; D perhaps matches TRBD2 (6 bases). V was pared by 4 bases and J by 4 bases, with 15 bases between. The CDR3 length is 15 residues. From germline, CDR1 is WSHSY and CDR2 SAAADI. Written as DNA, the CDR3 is TGCGCCAGCAGTGGTTCCCTAGCGCGTTCAGATACGCAGTATTTT. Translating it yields CASSGSLARSDTQYF.

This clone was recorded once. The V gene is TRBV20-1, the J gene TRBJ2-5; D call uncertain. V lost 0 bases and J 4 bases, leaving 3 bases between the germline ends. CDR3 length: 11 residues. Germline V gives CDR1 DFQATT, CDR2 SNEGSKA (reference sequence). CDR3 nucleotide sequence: TGCAGTGCTAGAGAGAGAGAGACCCAGTACTTC. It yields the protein CSARERETQYF.

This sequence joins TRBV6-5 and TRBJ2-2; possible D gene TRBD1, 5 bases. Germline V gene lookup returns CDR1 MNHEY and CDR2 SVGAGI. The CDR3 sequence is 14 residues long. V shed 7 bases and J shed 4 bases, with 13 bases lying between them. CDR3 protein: CASTERGSTGELFF. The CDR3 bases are TGTGCCAGCACCGAAAGGGGATCCACCGGGGAGCTGTTTTTT.

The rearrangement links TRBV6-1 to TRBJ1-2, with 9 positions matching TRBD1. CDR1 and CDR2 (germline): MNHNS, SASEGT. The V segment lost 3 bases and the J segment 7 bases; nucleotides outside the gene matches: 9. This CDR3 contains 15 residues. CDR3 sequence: CASSETPQGAGGYTF. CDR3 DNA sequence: TGTGCCAGCAGTGAGACTCCACAGGGGGCGGGTGGCTACACCTTC.

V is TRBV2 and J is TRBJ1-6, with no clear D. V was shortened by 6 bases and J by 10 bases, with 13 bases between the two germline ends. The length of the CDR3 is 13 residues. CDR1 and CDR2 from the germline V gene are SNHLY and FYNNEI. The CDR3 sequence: CASRPGGSSPLHF. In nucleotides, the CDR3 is TGTGCCAGCAGACCCGGAGGGTCATCACCCCTCCACTTT.

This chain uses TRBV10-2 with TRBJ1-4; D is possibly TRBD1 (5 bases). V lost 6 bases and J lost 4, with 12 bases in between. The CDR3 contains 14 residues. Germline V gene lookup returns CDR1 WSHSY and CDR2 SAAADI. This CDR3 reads CASRAGTVNEKLFF. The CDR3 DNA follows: TGCGCCAGCAGAGCCGGGACTGTTAATGAAAAACTGTTTTTT.

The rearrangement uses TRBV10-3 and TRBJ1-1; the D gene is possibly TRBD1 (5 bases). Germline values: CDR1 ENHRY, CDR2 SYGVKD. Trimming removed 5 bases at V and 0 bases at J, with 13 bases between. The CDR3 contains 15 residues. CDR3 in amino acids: CAISSGAGMNTEAFF. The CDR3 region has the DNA TGTGCCATCAGTAGCGGGGCAGGAATGAACACTGAAGCTTTCTTT.

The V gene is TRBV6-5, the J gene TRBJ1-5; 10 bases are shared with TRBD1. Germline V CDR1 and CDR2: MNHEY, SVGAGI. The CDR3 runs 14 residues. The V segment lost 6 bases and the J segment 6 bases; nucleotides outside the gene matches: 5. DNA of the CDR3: TGTGCCAGCAGCAAATGGGACAGGGGTCAGCCCCAGCATTTT. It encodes CASSKWDRGQPQHF.

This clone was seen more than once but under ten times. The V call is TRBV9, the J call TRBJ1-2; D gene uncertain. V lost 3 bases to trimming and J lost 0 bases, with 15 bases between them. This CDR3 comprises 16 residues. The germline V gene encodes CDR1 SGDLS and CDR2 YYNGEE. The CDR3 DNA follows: TGTGCCAGCAGCGGGCTACAGTGGAACTCTAACTATGGCTACACCTTC. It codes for CASSGLQWNSNYGYTF.

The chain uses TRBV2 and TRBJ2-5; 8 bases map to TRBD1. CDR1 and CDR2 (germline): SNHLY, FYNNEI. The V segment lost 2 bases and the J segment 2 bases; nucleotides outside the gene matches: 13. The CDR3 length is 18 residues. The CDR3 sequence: CASSEIRWAGGGQETQYF. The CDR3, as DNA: TGTGCCAGCAGTGAAATTAGATGGGCAGGGGGCGGTCAAGAGACCCAGTACTTC.

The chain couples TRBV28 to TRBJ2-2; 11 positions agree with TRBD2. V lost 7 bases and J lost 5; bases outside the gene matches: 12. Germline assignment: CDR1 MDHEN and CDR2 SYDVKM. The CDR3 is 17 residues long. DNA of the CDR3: TGTGCCAGCACCCCCATAGGGCTAGCGGGAGGAACCGGGGAGCTGTTTTTT. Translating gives CASTPIGLAGGTGELFF.

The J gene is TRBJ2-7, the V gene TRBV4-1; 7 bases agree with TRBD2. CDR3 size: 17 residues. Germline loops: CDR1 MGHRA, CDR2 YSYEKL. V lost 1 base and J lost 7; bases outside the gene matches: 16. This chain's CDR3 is CASSQAGLYKREAEQYF. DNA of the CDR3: TGCGCCAGCAGCCAAGCGGGACTATACAAAAGGGAAGCAGAGCAGTACTTC.

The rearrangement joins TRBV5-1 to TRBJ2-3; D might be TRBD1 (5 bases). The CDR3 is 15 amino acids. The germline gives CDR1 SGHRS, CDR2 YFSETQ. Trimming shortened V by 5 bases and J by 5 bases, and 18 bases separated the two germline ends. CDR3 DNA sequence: TGCGCCAGCAGTTCTCAGGGAAATTGGGGAGATACGCAGTATTTT. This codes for CASSSQGNWGDTQYF.

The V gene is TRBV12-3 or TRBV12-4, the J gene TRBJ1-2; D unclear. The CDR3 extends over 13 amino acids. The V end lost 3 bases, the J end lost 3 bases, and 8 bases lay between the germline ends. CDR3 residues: CASSFGSYYGYTF. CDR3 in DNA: TGTGCCAGCAGTTTCGGGTCCTACTATGGCTACACCTTC.

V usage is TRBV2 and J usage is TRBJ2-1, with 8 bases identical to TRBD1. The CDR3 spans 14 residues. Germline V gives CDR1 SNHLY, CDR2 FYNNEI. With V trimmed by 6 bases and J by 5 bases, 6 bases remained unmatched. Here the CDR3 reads CASSKLQGDNEQFF. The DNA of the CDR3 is TGTGCCAGCAGCAAGTTACAGGGGGACAATGAGCAGTTCTTC.

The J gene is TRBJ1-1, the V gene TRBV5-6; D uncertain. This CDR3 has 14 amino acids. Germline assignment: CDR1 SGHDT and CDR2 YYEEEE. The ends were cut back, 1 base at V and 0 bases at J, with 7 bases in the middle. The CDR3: CASSLYLVNTEAFF. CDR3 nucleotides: TGTGCCAGCAGCTTGTATTTAGTGAACACTGAAGCTTTCTTT.